This T cell receptor beta chain appears in the sequencing data of a study of blood T cell repertoires in COVID-19. A Seattle source enrolled patients during active infection and followed them longitudinally. The CDR3 is 16 residues long. Trimming shortened V by 0 bases and J by 0 bases, and 10 bases separated the two germline ends. CDR1 SGHDN and CDR2 FVKESK come from the germline V gene. Original data processing: Estimated nucleated cell counts came from reference gene primer amplification. Here immunoSEQ multiplex PCR was the method, and the copy in TCRdb shows in-frame clones only, minus some. V, J and clone size reflect that table, while D and trimming were determined from the DNA. The sample includes under 250,000 clones, roughly 90% of them seen just once.

J is TRBJ2-3 and V is TRBV14; D gene unclear. This clonotype originated in a man aged 55-75 years with COVID-19, enrolled during active disease. The sequenced material came from peripheral blood. The CDR3 spells CASSQDPLLSTDTQYF. In DNA, the CDR3 is TGTGCCAGCAGCCAAGATCCACTACTTAGCACAGATACGCAGTATTTT.